This T cell receptor (beta chain) emerged from a study of shared clonotypes between healthy human individuals. Whole-study findings and limits: Of the naive CD4 clonotypes, roughly 5.5% were shared across four donors.

This clone was seen a few times. Its target is not known. Each replicate PCR on the sorted subsets used 200 to 250 ng DNA (around 31,000 T cell genomes). TCRdb's table, derived via immunoSEQ multiplex PCR, lists solely in-frame clones and lacks some. This sample has about 2.2 million clones, with 90% to 95% found just once. In the naive CD8 group, cells lacked CD45RO and were positively selected for CCR7, so terminally differentiated effector memory CD45RA+ cells were left out. Trimming cost V 4 bases and J 3 bases; bases outside gene matches: 9. Germline assignment: CDR1 MGHRA and CDR2 YSYEKL. CDR3 length: 16 amino acids.

The sequenced sample consisted of naive CD8+ T cells from PBMCs. This receptor was taken from a man aged 18-30 years in good health. Some clones in this sample may be carry-over from other donors' samples. This rearrangement joins TRBV4-1 to TRBJ1-1; 9 bases fit TRBD1. The chain's CDR3 is CASSRRDRGSDTEAFF. DNA of the CDR3: TGCGCCAGCAGCCGCCGAGACAGGGGGAGTGACACTGAAGCTTTCTTT.